The clone carrying this TCR beta chain has a count of ten or more. This sample is drawn from a study of breast tumors, draining lymph nodes, adjacent tissues. The lymph nodes were axillary draining lymph nodes from breast cancer patients. TCRdb re-called the multiplex PCR reads through MiXCR, storing one row per CDR3 protein. The sample lists about 110,000 distinct CDR3 sequences; about 29% were seen once. The CDR3 consists of 14 residues. V was clipped by 0 bases and J by 6 bases, with 11 bases between them. Germline V lookup: CDR1 SGDLS, CDR2 YYNGEE. The V gene is TRBV9, the J gene TRBJ2-3; tentatively, D is TRBD2 (5 bases). The specimen sequenced was axillary lymph node tissue. The receptor comes from a female donor with breast cancer. Some clones in this sample may be carry-over from other donors' samples. CDR3 DNA: TGTGCCAGCAGCGTAGACGGTAGCGTGGATACGCAGTATTTT. This encodes CASSVDGSVDTQYF.